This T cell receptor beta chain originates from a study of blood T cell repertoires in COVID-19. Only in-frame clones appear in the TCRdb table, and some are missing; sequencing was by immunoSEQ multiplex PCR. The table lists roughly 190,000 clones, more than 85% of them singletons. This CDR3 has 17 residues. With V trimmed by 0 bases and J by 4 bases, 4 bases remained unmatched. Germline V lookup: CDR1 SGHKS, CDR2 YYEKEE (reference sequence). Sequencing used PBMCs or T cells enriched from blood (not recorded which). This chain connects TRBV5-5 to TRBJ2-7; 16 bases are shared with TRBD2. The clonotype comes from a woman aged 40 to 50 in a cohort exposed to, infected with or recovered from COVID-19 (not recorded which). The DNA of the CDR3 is TGTGCCAGCAGCTTGGGGGGACTAGCGGGAGGGTCGTACGAGCAGTACTTC. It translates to CASSLGGLAGGSYEQYF.